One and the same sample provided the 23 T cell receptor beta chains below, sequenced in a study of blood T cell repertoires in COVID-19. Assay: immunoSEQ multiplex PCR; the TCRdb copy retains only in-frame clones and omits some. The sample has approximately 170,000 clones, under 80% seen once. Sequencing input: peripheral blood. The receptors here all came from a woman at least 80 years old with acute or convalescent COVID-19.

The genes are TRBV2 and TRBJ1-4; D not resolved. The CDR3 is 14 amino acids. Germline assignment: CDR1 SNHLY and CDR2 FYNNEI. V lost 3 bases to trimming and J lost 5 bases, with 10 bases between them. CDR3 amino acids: CASSESTGNEKLFF. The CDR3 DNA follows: TGTGCCAGCAGTGAGTCGACTGGAAATGAAAAACTGTTTTTT.

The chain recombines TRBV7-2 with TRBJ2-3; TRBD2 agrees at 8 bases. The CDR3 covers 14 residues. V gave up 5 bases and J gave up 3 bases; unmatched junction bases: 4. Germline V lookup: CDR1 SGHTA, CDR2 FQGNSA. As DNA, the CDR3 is TGTGCCAGCAGCCAAGGACTAGCTACAGATACGCAGTATTTT. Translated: CASSQGLATDTQYF.

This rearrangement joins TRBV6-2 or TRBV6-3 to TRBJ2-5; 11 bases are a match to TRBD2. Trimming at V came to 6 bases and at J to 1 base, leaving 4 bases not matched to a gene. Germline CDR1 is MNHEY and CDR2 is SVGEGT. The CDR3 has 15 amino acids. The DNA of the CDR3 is TGTGCCAGCAGCGGACTAGCGGGCGCCCAAGAGACCCAGTACTTC. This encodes CASSGLAGAQETQYF.

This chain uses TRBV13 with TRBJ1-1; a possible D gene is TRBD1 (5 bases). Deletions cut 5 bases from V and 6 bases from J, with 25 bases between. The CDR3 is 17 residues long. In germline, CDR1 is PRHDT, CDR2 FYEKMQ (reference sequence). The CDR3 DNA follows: TGTGCCAGCAGCCGTGGTACCCCGGGACTAAACCCCGCTGAAGCTTTCTTT. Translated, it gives CASSRGTPGLNPAEAFF.

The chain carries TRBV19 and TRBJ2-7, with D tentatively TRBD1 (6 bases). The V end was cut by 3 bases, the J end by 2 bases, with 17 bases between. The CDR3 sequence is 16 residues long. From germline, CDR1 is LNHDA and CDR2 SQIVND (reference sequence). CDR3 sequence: CASSINARGPTYEQYF. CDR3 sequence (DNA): TGTGCCAGTAGTATCAACGCCAGGGGTCCTACCTACGAGCAGTACTTC. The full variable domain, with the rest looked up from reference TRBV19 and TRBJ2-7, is DGGITQSPKYLFRKEGQNVTLSCEQNLNHDAMYWYRQDPGQGLRLIYYSQIVNDFQKGDIAEGYSVSREKKESFPLTVTSAQKNPTAFYLCASSINARGPTYEQYFGPGTRLTVT.

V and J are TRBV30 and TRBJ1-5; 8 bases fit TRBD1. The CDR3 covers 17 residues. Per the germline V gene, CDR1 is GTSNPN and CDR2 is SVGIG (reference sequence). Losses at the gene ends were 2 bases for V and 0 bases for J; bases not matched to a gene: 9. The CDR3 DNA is TGTGCCTGGAGTCGAACAGGGGGGGGATATAGCAATCAGCCCCAGCATTTT. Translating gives CAWSRTGGGYSNQPQHF.

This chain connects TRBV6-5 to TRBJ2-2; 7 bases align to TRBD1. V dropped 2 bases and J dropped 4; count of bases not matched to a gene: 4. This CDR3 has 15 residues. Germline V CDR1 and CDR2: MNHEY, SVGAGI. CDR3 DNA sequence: TGTGCCAGCAGTTACGACAGGGTTCTCACCGGGGAGCTGTTTTTT. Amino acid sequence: CASSYDRVLTGELFF.

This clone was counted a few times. CDR3 sequence: CASSSREGVDGYTF. The CDR3 region has the DNA TGCGCCAGCAGCTCCCGGGAGGGCGTGGATGGCTACACCTTC. The chain joins TRBV5-1 to TRBJ1-2, with D unclear. In germline, CDR1 is SGHRS, CDR2 YFSETQ. The CDR3 length is 14 residues. Trimming shortened V by 3 bases and J by 6 bases, and 15 bases separated the two germline ends.

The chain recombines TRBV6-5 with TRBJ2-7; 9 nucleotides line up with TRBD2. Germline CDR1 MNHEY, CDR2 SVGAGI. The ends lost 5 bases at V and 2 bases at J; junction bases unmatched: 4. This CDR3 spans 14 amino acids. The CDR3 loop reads CASSPSGITYEQYF. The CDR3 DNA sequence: TGTGCCAGCAGTCCTAGCGGGATAACCTACGAGCAGTACTTC.

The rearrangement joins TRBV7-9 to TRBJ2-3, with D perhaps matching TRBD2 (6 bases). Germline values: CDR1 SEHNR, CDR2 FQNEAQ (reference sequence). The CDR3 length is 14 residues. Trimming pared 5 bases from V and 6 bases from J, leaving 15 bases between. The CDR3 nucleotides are TGTGCCAGCAGCCCCGGGATTCGGGAGGATACGCAGTATTTT. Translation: CASSPGIREDTQYF.

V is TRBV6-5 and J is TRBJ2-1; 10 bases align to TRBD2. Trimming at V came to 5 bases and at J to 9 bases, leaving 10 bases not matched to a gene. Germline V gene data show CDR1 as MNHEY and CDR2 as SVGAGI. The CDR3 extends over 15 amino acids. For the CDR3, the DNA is TGTGCCAGCAGTCACAAGCGGGAGGGTTGGGGTGAGCAGTTCTTC. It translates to CASSHKREGWGEQFF.

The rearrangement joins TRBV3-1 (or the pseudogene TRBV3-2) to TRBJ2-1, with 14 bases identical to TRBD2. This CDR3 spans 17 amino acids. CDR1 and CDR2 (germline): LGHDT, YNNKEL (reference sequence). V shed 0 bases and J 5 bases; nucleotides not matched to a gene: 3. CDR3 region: CASSQDPGLAGDNEQFF. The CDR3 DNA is TGTGCCAGCAGCCAAGATCCGGGACTAGCGGGAGACAATGAGCAGTTCTTC.

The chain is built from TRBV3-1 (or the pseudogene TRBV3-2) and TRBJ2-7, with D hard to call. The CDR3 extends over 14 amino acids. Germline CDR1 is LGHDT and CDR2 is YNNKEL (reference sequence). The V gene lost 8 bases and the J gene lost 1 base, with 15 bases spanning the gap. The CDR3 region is CASEKVGGSYEQYF. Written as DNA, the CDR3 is TGTGCCAGCGAAAAAGTCGGCGGATCCTACGAGCAGTACTTC.

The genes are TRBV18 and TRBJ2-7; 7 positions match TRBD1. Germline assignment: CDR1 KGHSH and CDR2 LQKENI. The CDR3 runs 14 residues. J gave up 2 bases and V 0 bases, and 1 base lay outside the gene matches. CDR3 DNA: TGTGCCAGCTCACCACCGGGACAGCCCTACGAGCAGTACTTC. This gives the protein CASSPPGQPYEQYF.

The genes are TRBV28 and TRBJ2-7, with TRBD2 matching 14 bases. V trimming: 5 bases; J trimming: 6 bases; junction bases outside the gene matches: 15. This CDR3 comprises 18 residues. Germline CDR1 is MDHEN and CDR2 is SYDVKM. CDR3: CASSPGLAGVGHLGEQYF. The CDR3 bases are TGTGCCAGCAGTCCGGGACTAGCGGGAGTGGGTCATCTGGGCGAGCAGTACTTC.

As DNA, the CDR3 is TGTGCCGGCCTATCCGGGACTAGCTACAATGAGCAGTTCTTC. Translated: CAGLSGTSYNEQFF. The J gene is TRBJ2-1, the V gene TRBV18, with 8 bases that match TRBD2. This CDR3 spans 14 amino acids. Germline CDR1 and CDR2: KGHSH and LQKENI. The V and J ends lost 11 bases and 3 bases, in that order; junction bases with no gene match: 9.

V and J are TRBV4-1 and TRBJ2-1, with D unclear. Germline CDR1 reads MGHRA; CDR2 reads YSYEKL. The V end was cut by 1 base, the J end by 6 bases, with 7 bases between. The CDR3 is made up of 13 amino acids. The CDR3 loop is CASSQVILNEQFF. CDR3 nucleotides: TGCGCCAGCAGCCAAGTCATACTCAATGAGCAGTTCTTC.

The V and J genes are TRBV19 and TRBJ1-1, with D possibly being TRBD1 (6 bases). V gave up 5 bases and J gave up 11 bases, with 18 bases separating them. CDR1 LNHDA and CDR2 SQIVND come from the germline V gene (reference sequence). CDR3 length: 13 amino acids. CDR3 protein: CASSYRDIKTAFF. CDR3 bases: TGTGCCAGTAGTTACCGGGACATAAAGACGGCTTTCTTT.

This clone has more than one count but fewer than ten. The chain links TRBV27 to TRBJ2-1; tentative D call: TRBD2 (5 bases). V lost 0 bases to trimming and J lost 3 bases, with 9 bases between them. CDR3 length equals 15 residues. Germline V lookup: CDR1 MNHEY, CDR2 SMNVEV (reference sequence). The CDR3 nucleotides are TGTGCCAGCAGTTTATCGGGGAGACTCTACAATGAGCAGTTCTTC. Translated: CASSLSGRLYNEQFF.

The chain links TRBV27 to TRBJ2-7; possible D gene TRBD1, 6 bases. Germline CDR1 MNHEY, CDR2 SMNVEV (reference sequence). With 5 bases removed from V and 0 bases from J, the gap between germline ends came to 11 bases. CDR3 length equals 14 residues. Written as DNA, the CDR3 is TGTGCCAGCAGTCCGGCAGGGGTCTCCTACGAGCAGTACTTC. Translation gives CASSPAGVSYEQYF.

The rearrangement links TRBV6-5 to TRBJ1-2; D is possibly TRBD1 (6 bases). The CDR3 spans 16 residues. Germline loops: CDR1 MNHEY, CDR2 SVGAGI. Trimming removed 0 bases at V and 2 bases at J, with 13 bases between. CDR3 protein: CASSYSLRGANYGYTF. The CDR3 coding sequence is TGTGCCAGCAGTTACTCGCTTCGGGGGGCAAACTATGGCTACACCTTC.

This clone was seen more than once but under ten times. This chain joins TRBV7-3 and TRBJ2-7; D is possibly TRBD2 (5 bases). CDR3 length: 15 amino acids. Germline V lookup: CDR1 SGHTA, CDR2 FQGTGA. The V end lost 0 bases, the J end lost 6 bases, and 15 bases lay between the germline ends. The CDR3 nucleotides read TGTGCCAGCAGCTTAACGCCGGGGTCTAGCTCCGAGCAGTACTTC. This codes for CASSLTPGSSSEQYF. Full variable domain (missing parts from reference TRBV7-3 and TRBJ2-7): GAGVSQTPSNKVTEKGKYVELRCDPISGHTALYWYRQSLGQGPEFLIYFQGTGAADDSGLPNDRFFAVRPEGSVSTLKIQRTERGDSAVYLCASSLTPGSSSEQYFGPGTRLTVT.

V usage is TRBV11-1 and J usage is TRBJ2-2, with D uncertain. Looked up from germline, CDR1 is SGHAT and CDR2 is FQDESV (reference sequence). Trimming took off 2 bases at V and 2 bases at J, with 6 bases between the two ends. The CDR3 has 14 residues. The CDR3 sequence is CASSLSVNTGELFF. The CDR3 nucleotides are TGTGCCAGCAGCTTATCAGTTAACACCGGGGAGCTGTTTTTT.